The clone carrying this TCR beta chain was found once. The CDR3 runs 16 residues. Losses at the gene ends were 4 bases for V and 5 bases for J; bases not matched to a gene: 15. Germline-derived CDR1 and CDR2 are GTSNPN and SVGIG (reference sequence). In the original processing: Cell counts per sample came from amplifying reference gene primers. Measured with immunoSEQ multiplex PCR; TCRdb has only the in-frame clones, and not every one. The D gene and trimming were derived from the DNA, and the V and J assignments and clone size from that table. Of some 71,000 clones in the sample, approximately 82% were seen once. The data derive from a study of blood T cell repertoires in COVID-19. The overall study: From the United States, Italy and Spain came samples of acute and convalescent COVID-19. PBMCs, B-cell-depleted T cells, or T cells were the source of the cDNA or gDNA that made up the material.

This chain links TRBV30 with TRBJ2-5; TRBD2 matches at 8 bases. The source is a woman between 50 and 59 years old with acute or convalescent COVID-19. The sequencing sample was made of peripheral blood. The CDR3 protein is CAWIRSGGRHGETQYF. The CDR3 DNA reads as TGTGCCTGGATCAGGTCAGGCGGGAGGCATGGCGAGACCCAGTACTTC.